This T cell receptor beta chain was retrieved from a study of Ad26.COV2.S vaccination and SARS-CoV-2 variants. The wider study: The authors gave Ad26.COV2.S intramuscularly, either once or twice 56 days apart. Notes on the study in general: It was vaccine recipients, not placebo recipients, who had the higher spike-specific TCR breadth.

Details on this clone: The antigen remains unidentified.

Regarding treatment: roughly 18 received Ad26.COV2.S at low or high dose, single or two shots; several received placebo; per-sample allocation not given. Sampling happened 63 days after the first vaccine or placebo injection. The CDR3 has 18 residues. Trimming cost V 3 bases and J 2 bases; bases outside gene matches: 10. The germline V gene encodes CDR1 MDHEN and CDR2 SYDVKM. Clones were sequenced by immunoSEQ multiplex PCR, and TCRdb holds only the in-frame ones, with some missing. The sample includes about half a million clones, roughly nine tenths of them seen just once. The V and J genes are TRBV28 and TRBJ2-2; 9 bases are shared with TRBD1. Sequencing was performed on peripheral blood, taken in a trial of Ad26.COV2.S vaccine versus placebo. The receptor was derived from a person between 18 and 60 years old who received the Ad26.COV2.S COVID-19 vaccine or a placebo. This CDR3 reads CASSLGSRDRANTGELFF. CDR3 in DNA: TGTGCCAGCAGTTTGGGTTCCCGGGACAGGGCCAACACCGGGGAGCTGTTTTTT.